These 28 T cell receptor beta chains originate from one sample sequenced in a study of tumor and adjacent non-tumor tissue in lung cancer. TCRbeta libraries were built with three rounds of nested PCR, modified from ARM-PCR. TCRdb ran MiXCR on the multiplex PCR reads and lists one entry per CDR3 protein. The table records 75,000 to 100,000 distinct CDR3 sequences, less than 75% of them present only once. This sample's RNA came from whole unsorted tissue. The specimen sequenced was lung tumor tissue. All receptors come from a man aged 55 to 70 with non-small cell lung cancer.

V usage is TRBV6-2 or TRBV6-3 and J usage is TRBJ2-2; 7 nucleotides match TRBD2. The V segment lost 7 bases and the J segment 9 bases; nucleotides outside the gene matches: 14. CDR3 length: 15 amino acids. CDR1 and CDR2 from the germline V gene are MNHEY and SVGEGT. This CDR3 is CASTPLALGSRELFF. CDR3 nucleotide sequence: TGTGCCAGCACTCCACTAGCGCTAGGGTCCCGGGAGCTGTTTTTT.

This clonotype was detected ten times or more. The rearrangement links TRBV13 to TRBJ2-3, with D uncertain. CDR3 length: 14 residues. The V end lost 3 bases, the J end lost 2 bases, and 9 bases lay between the germline ends. Germline V gene data show CDR1 as PRHDT and CDR2 as FYEKMQ (reference sequence). This chain's CDR3 is CASSFELDTDTQYF. The DNA for the CDR3 is TGTGCCAGCAGCTTTGAGCTTGACACAGATACGCAGTATTTT.

V gene TRBV11-2 combines with J gene TRBJ2-3, with D perhaps matching TRBD2 (5 bases). Germline V gene sequence: CDR1 SGHAT, CDR2 FQNNGV. V lost 5 bases, J lost 9 bases, and 15 bases lay in between. The CDR3 is 13 amino acids. The CDR3 is CASSADSFGTQYF. The CDR3 nucleotides read TGTGCCAGCAGCGCGGACTCTTTCGGCACGCAGTATTTT.

The rearrangement uses TRBV6-5 and TRBJ2-5; 12 bases match TRBD2. The CDR3 consists of 16 residues. Trimming removed 6 bases from V and 11 bases from J; junction bases left unmatched: 16. Germline CDR1 and CDR2: MNHEY and SVGAGI. CDR3 in amino acids: CASRYRTTSGGEAQYF. The CDR3 coding sequence is TGTGCCAGCAGATATCGTACGACTAGCGGGGGAGAGGCTCAGTACTTC.

With respect to this clonotype: The junction differs from germline at one of its ends, possibly a read error. V gene TRBV6-1 combines with J gene TRBJ1-1, with unresolved D. Germline CDR1 and CDR2: MNHNS and SASEGT. This CDR3 comprises 16 residues. CDR3: CALLTRRRATNTEALF. In DNA, the CDR3 is TGTGCCCTCCTTACCCGACGAAGGGCCACGAACACTGAAGCTCTCTTT.

This clonotype was seen repeatedly, ten times or more. A read error may account for a junction end that differs from germline. This chain links TRBV20-1 with TRBJ2-7; 9 bases are a match to TRBD2. Germline V lookup: CDR1 DFQATT, CDR2 SNEGSKA (reference sequence). The CDR3 loop spans 15 amino acids. The CDR3 is CSARGGGRASNEQYF. The CDR3 DNA is TGCAGTGCTAGAGGGGGCGGGAGGGCCTCCAACGAGCAGTACTTC.

A word on this clonotype: A read error may be the cause here, since a much bigger clone is one base away. This chain connects TRBV5-1 to TRBJ2-5, with D uncertain. The CDR3 extends over 13 amino acids. The germline V gene encodes CDR1 SGHRS and CDR2 YFSETQ. The CDR3 sequence: CASSLTPLEIQYF. The DNA of the CDR3 is TGCGCCAGCAGCTTGACCCCTTTAGAGATCCAGTACTTC. Full variable domain (missing parts from reference TRBV5-1 and TRBJ2-5): KAGVTQTPRYLIKTRGQQVTLSCSPISGHRSVSWYQQTPGQGLQFLFEYFSETQRNKGNFPGRFSGRQFSNSRSEMNVSTLELGDSALYLCASSLTPLEIQYFGPGTRLLVL.

As concerns this clonotype: A much larger clone differs by one base, so this may be a read error. This chain uses TRBV29-1 with TRBJ1-5; no clear D. This CDR3 is 13 amino acids long. Trimming took 4 bases from V and 2 from J, leaving 9 bases between them. Germline lookup yields CDR1 SQVTM and CDR2 ANQGSEA. The CDR3 DNA reads TGCAGCGTTGCTATGGAGGGCAATCAGCCCCAGCATTTT. Translated: CSVAMEGNQPQHF.

This clonotype was observed at least ten times. The chain employs TRBV6-2 or TRBV6-3 and TRBJ1-2, with 7 bases identical to TRBD1. The V and J ends lost 10 bases and 2 bases, in that order; junction bases with no gene match: 7. This CDR3 region has 13 residues. Germline CDR1 and CDR2: MNHEY and SVGEGT. The CDR3 sequence: CAIGRDRNYGYTF. DNA of the CDR3: TGTGCCATTGGGAGGGACAGAAACTATGGCTACACCTTC.

This clonotype occurred many times. This chain joins TRBV5-5 and TRBJ2-2; possibly TRBD2 for D (6 bases). Germline V gives CDR1 SGHKS, CDR2 YYEKEE (reference sequence). Trimming left V 4 bases short and J 8 bases short, with 9 bases between. There are 12 residues in the CDR3. The DNA of the CDR3 is TGTGCCAGCAGCGTTGCGGGGGGGGAGCTGTTTTTT. It specifies CASSVAGGELFF.

This clonotype was counted ten times or more. The chain recombines TRBV13 with TRBJ1-6; the D is unclear. This CDR3 is built from 13 residues. V was shortened by 5 bases and J by 8 bases, with 10 bases between the two germline ends. In germline, CDR1 is PRHDT, CDR2 FYEKMQ (reference sequence). The CDR3 coding sequence is TGTGCCAGCAGCCGTAAGGCGGATTCACCCCTCCACTTT. It translates to CASSRKADSPLHF.

Points on this clonotype: At one end the junction does not follow the germline gene, possibly because of a read error. The V and J genes are TRBV11-1 and TRBJ1-2, with a weak D call TRBD1 (6 bases). Germline V gene lookup returns CDR1 SGHAT and CDR2 FQDESV (reference sequence). CDR3 size: 16 residues. CDR3 nucleotide sequence: TGTGCCAGCAGTTATAGACGGACAGAGGACGGCTATGGCTACTCCTTC. Protein sequence: CASSYRRTEDGYGYSF.

Notes on this clonotype: An end of the junction differs from the germline gene, which may be a read error. The chain is built from TRBV6-5 and TRBJ2-1; 11 nucleotides align to TRBD2. The V gene's germline CDR1 is MNHEY and CDR2 SVGAGI. The CDR3 contains 15 residues. CDR3 in amino acids: CASRQGASGRNDQFF. CDR3 sequence (DNA): TGTGCCAGCAGGCAAGGGGCTAGCGGGAGGAATGATCAGTTCTTC.

There are a few counts of this clonotype. This may be a read error: a much more frequent sequence differs by one nucleotide. The J gene is TRBJ2-7, the V gene TRBV6-1; maybe TRBD1 (6 bases). V was shortened by 4 bases and J by 9 bases, with 19 bases between the two germline ends. Germline CDR1 MNHNS, CDR2 SASEGT. This CDR3 region has 14 residues. CDR3 nucleotide sequence: TGTGCCAGCAGTGTGTCAGGGGCGAATATAGTGCAGTACTTC. The encoded protein is CASSVSGANIVQYF.

On this clonotype itself: The junction departs from the called germline gene at one end, perhaps through a read error. The V gene is TRBV7-9, the J gene TRBJ1-1, with 8 bases identical to TRBD1. The CDR3 runs 13 residues. Per germline, CDR1 SEHNR and CDR2 FQNEAQ (reference sequence). CDR3 DNA: TGTCCCAGCAGCTTAGGAAGGACAGGGAAAGCTTTCTTT. Its translation: CPSSLGRTGKAFF.

Notes on this clonotype: At one end, the junction sequence differs from germline, possibly due to a read error. This sequence joins TRBV6-2 or TRBV6-3 and TRBJ2-7; D uncertain. This CDR3 has 13 amino acids. The germline CDR1 and CDR2 sequences are MNHEY and SVGEGT. Written as DNA, the CDR3 is TGTGCCAGCGGTCGTACAGCGAACTACGAGCAGTGCTTC. Translating gives CASGRTANYEQCF.

In this sample, this clonotype turned up many times. V is TRBV6-6 and J is TRBJ2-7, with D possibly matching TRBD2 (6 bases). This CDR3 region has 14 residues. V lost 5 bases to trimming and J lost 7 bases, with 18 bases between them. Germline V lookup: CDR1 MNHNY, CDR2 SVGAGI (reference sequence). The CDR3 loop reads CASSHGGRGREQYF. The CDR3 coding sequence is TGTGCCAGCAGTCACGGTGGACGGGGGAGGGAGCAGTACTTC.

This clonotype was seen only a few times. A read error may be the cause here, since a much bigger clone is one base away. This sequence joins TRBV13 and TRBJ1-4; TRBD1 aligns across 7 bases. Germline CDR1 and CDR2: PRHDT and FYEKMQ (reference sequence). The CDR3 totals 14 residues. In DNA, the CDR3 is TGTGGCAGCAGCCAGGGGACAGCGGGTGAAAAACTGTTTTTT. Translated: CGSSQGTAGEKLFF.

Comment on this clonotype: A read error is likely, as this CDR3 ends without the conserved phenylalanine or tryptophan. The chain joins TRBV24-1 to TRBJ2-1; no reliable D call. This CDR3 has 15 residues. Germline CDR1 reads KGHDR; CDR2 reads SFDVKD. With 3 bases removed from V and 7 bases from J, the gap between germline ends came to 15 bases. The CDR3 DNA reads TGTGCCACCAGTGATCCCCGGACCCCTCGGAATGAGCAGTTCATC. This encodes CATSDPRTPRNEQFI.

This clonotype was observed once. This chain uses TRBV12-3 or TRBV12-4 with TRBJ2-5, with a tentative D call TRBD2 (5 bases). The V gene lost 4 bases and the J gene lost 5 bases, with 20 bases spanning the gap. The CDR3 sequence is 16 residues long. The CDR3 nucleotides are TGTGCCAGCAGTTCAGTAACGGGCAGGACTGGGGAGACCCAGTACTTC. Protein product: CASSSVTGRTGETQYF.

As concerns this clonotype: This could be a read error, since a much larger clone is one nucleotide away. The chain uses TRBV20-1 and TRBJ1-2; D unclear. Germline values: CDR1 DFQATT, CDR2 SNEGSKA (reference sequence). This CDR3 contains 12 residues. CDR3 in DNA: TGCAGTACTAGGACTGACCGTGATGGCTACACCTTC. Protein: CSTRTDRDGYTF.

CDR3 loop: CASSLAGSNTDTQYF. Here the CDR3 DNA reads TGTGCCAGCAGCTTAGCCGGCTCAAACACAGATACGCAGTATTTT. The chain has TRBV7-9 and TRBJ2-3, with D uncertain. CDR1 and CDR2 (germline): SEHNR, FQNEAQ (reference sequence). V was pared by 0 bases and J by 2 bases, with 9 bases between. The CDR3 totals 15 residues.

At least ten counts were recorded for this clonotype. The J gene is TRBJ2-7, the V gene TRBV20-1, with D possibly matching TRBD1 (6 bases). This CDR3 comprises 12 residues. The germline gives CDR1 DFQATT, CDR2 SNEGSKA (reference sequence). The V gene lost 6 bases and the J gene lost 2 bases, with 11 bases spanning the gap. CDR3 region: CSATQGTYEQYF. The DNA of the CDR3 is TGCAGTGCCACACAGGGAACCTACGAGCAGTACTTC.

A word on this clonotype: A read error is possible here, since a much larger clone lies one base away. The chain has TRBV20-1 and TRBJ1-2, with no clear D. The V end lost 4 bases, the J end lost 4 bases, and 13 bases lay between the germline ends. The CDR3 is made up of 13 amino acids. Per the germline V gene, CDR1 is DFQATT and CDR2 is SNEGSKA (reference sequence). The CDR3: CSAIDSVGYGYTF. CDR3 nucleotides: TGCAGTGCTATAGATTCGGTGGGCTATGGCTACACCTTC.

The V and J genes are TRBV21-1 and TRBJ1-2; the table's D call of TRBD1 was not tested on the DNA. TRBV21-1 counts as a pseudogene. The CDR3 covers 15 residues. The CDR3 region has the DNA TGTGCCAGCAGCAAAGTTGGACAGATGCGAGCTGGCTACACCTTC. Its translation: CASSKVGQMRAGYTF.

The sample holds one count of this clonotype. The junction departs from germline at one end; a sequencing error may be responsible. The rearrangement uses TRBV29-1 and TRBJ1-1; 7 bases match TRBD1. Germline-derived CDR1 and CDR2 are SQVTM and ANQGSEA. The CDR3 length is 12 residues. As DNA, the CDR3 is TGCAGCGTACTACAGGGGCTGGTTGAAGATTTCTTT. This translates into CSVLQGLVEDFF.

Concerning this clonotype: One junction end disagrees with the germline gene, perhaps due to a read error. The genes are TRBV6-2 or TRBV6-3 and TRBJ2-6; 10 bases are a match to TRBD2. In germline, CDR1 is MNHEY, CDR2 SVGEGT. The CDR3 runs to 20 residues. CDR3 region: CASSYPSGRAPLSGADVLTF. In nucleotides, the CDR3 is TGTGCCAGCAGTTACCCGAGCGGGAGGGCCCCCCTCTCTGGGGCCGACGTCTTGACTTTC.

At least ten counts were recorded for this clonotype. The chain couples TRBV20-1 to TRBJ2-1; maybe TRBD2 (5 bases). The CDR3 runs to 16 residues. Trimming removed 0 bases from V and 0 bases from J, with 12 bases in between. Germline CDR1 reads DFQATT; CDR2 reads SNEGSKA (reference sequence). CDR3 sequence reads: CSARDGSGNSYNEQFF. CDR3 DNA sequence: TGCAGTGCTAGAGATGGGAGCGGTAACTCCTACAATGAGCAGTTCTTC.